The 26 T cell receptor beta chains given below trace back to one sample, sequenced in a study of T cell responses to AZD1222 COVID-19 vaccine. Measured with immunoSEQ multiplex PCR; TCRdb has only the in-frame clones, and not every one. Of 150,000 or so clones in the sample, around 90% were seen once. The material sequenced was peripheral blood, taken 28 days after the second AZD1222 dose. These receptors all stem from an adult who received the AZD1222 COVID-19 vaccine.

The V call is TRBV6-5, the J call TRBJ1-6, with 9 bases identical to TRBD1. Germline-derived CDR1 and CDR2 are MNHEY and SVGAGI. This CDR3 contains 16 residues. V lost 3 bases, J lost 7 bases, and 7 bases stayed unmatched. The CDR3 bases are TGTGCCAGCAGTTATGCGGGAGACAGGGGGAATTCACCCCTCCACTTT. Amino acid sequence: CASSYAGDRGNSPLHF.

This rearrangement joins TRBV11-2 to TRBJ2-3; TRBD1 aligns across 7 bases. Germline CDR1 reads SGHAT; CDR2 reads FQNNGV. This CDR3 comprises 17 residues. Unmatched junction bases numbered 17, after V lost 1 base and J lost 10 bases. The CDR3 reads CASSLVRVRTGAAAQYF. CDR3 coding DNA: TGTGCCAGCAGCTTAGTACGGGTGAGAACAGGGGCGGCCGCGCAGTATTTT.

The V and J genes are TRBV11-2 and TRBJ1-4; D possibly corresponds to TRBD1 (6 bases). The CDR3 sequence is 14 residues long. Between the trimmed V and J ends, which lost 4 bases and 6 bases, there was a span of 12 bases. The germline gives CDR1 SGHAT, CDR2 FQNNGV. The DNA for the CDR3 is TGTGCCAGCAGCTACAGGGTTGGTGATGAAAAACTGTTTTTT. Encoded protein: CASSYRVGDEKLFF.

This chain connects TRBV28 to TRBJ1-3; D gene uncertain. Germline lookup yields CDR1 MDHEN and CDR2 SYDVKM. Trimming left V 3 bases short and J 9 bases short, with 6 bases between. The CDR3 consists of 11 residues. The CDR3 DNA is TGTGCCAGCAGTTTCCGTACCACCATATATTTT. Protein sequence: CASSFRTTIYF.

This CDR3 reads CASSIRQSSYNEQFF. The CDR3 DNA follows: TGTGCCAGTAGTATAAGACAGTCCTCCTACAATGAGCAGTTCTTC. The V call is TRBV19, the J call TRBJ2-1; perhaps TRBD1 as D (5 bases). CDR3 length: 15 residues. CDR1 and CDR2 from the germline V gene are LNHDA and SQIVND (reference sequence). Trimming cost V 2 bases and J 0 bases, with 8 bases left between them.

This chain joins TRBV28 and TRBJ1-2; D unresolved. Germline-derived CDR1 and CDR2 are MDHEN and SYDVKM. This CDR3 region has 12 residues. Trimming pared 8 bases from V and 4 bases from J, leaving 11 bases between. The CDR3 DNA reads as TGTGCCAGCCGGGCCACCAGCTATGGCTACACCTTC. Translated, it gives CASRATSYGYTF.

This sequence joins TRBV19 and TRBJ1-2; 12 nucleotides line up with TRBD1. This CDR3 has 17 amino acids. Losses at the gene ends were 5 bases for V and 8 bases for J; bases not matched to a gene: 15. CDR1 and CDR2 (germline): LNHDA, SQIVND (reference sequence). The CDR3 DNA is TGTGCCAGTAGTCTAGTACGGGACAGGGGGCGAGTTGACGGCTACACCTTC. Amino acids: CASSLVRDRGRVDGYTF. The variable domain in full, completed from reference TRBV19 and TRBJ1-2, reads DGGITQSPKYLFRKEGQNVTLSCEQNLNHDAMYWYRQDPGQGLRLIYYSQIVNDFQKGDIAEGYSVSREKKESFPLTVTSAQKNPTAFYLCASSLVRDRGRVDGYTFGSGTRLTVV.

The chain uses TRBV11-2 and TRBJ1-6; D is perhaps TRBD1 (6 bases). The CDR3 consists of 14 residues. Looked up from germline, CDR1 is SGHAT and CDR2 is FQNNGV. V was clipped by 3 bases and J by 8 bases, with 11 bases between them. CDR3 coding DNA: TGTGCCAGCAGCTTTGGGGGGCAGGATTCACCCCTCCACTTT. Translation gives CASSFGGQDSPLHF.

The chain carries TRBV10-3 and TRBJ2-2; D gene uncertain. V dropped 2 bases and J dropped 1 base, with 2 bases sitting between them. The CDR3 totals 13 residues. Germline assignment: CDR1 ENHRY and CDR2 SYGVKD. The CDR3 region has the DNA TGTGCCATCAGTGAGGGGAACACCGGGGAGCTGTTTTTT. As protein: CAISEGNTGELFF.

A few counts support this clone. This chain connects TRBV28 to TRBJ2-7, with D possibly matching TRBD1 (7 bases). The CDR3 is 12 residues long. Germline V lookup: CDR1 MDHEN, CDR2 SYDVKM. V lost 5 bases and J lost 6, with 11 bases in between. The CDR3 sequence: CASSRQGLEQYF. CDR3 nucleotide sequence: TGTGCCAGCAGTCGACAGGGACTCGAGCAGTACTTC.

This clone appeared once. This rearrangement joins TRBV4-1 to TRBJ2-2; D remains ambiguous. Trimming pared 5 bases from V and 5 bases from J, leaving 9 bases between. CDR1 is MGHRA and CDR2 is YSYEKL in the germline V gene. This CDR3 comprises 13 residues. In nucleotides, the CDR3 is TGCGCCAGCAGCAATCCAACGACCGGGGAGCTGTTTTTT. Protein: CASSNPTTGELFF.

The chain recombines TRBV28 with TRBJ1-3; TRBD1 agrees at 7 bases. There are 17 residues in the CDR3. V shed 5 bases and J 4 bases; nucleotides not matched to a gene: 14. CDR1 and CDR2 (germline): MDHEN, SYDVKM. CDR3 nucleotide sequence: TGTGCCAGCAGTCCCACTCCACAGGGGCTGTGGGGAAACACCATATATTTT. This codes for CASSPTPQGLWGNTIYF.

The chain combines TRBV28 with TRBJ1-5, with D tentatively TRBD1 (5 bases). The CDR3 runs 16 residues. From germline, CDR1 is MDHEN and CDR2 SYDVKM. V shed 1 base and J shed 6 bases, with 16 bases lying between them. The CDR3 DNA reads TGTGCCAGCAGTTTATCAGGGCAGGGTTCGGGTCAGCCCCAGCATTTT. Amino acid sequence: CASSLSGQGSGQPQHF.

The chain recombines TRBV6-1 with TRBJ1-2, with 8 bases aligning to TRBD1. Losses at the gene ends were 2 bases for V and 5 bases for J; bases not matched to a gene: 4. The CDR3 spans 14 residues. Germline assignment: CDR1 MNHNS and CDR2 SASEGT. This CDR3 reads CASSEQGAGYGYTF. CDR3 nucleotides: TGTGCCAGCAGTGAACAGGGGGCTGGGTATGGCTACACCTTC.

This clone was detected once. J is TRBJ1-4 and V is TRBV5-5; 11 bases are a match to TRBD1. CDR3 size: 16 residues. V was clipped by 3 bases and J by 8 bases; unmatched bases: 9. CDR1 and CDR2 (germline): SGHKS, YYEKEE (reference sequence). As DNA, the CDR3 is TGTGCCAGCAGCTCCACCGGGACAGGGGGTTTGGAAAAACTGTTTTTT. Translation: CASSSTGTGGLEKLFF.

The chain is built from TRBV12-3 or TRBV12-4 and TRBJ1-5; D unresolved. Trimming removed 2 bases from V and 4 bases from J, with 6 bases in between. The CDR3 runs 13 residues. DNA for the CDR3: TGTGCCAGCAGTTTAAGCAGAAATCAGCCCCAGCATTTT. The encoded protein is CASSLSRNQPQHF.

The chain combines TRBV25-1 with TRBJ2-6; either TRBD1 or TRBD2 may supply D (5 bases each). Trimming pared 6 bases from V and 1 base from J, leaving 10 bases between. This CDR3 spans 15 amino acids. Looked up from germline, CDR1 is MGHDK and CDR2 is SYGVNS. The DNA for the CDR3 is TGTGCCAGCAGCGATTGGGGGTCTGGGGCCAACGTCCTGACTTTC. This codes for CASSDWGSGANVLTF.

The V call is TRBV9, the J call TRBJ2-1; D not resolved. Trimming took 0 bases from V and 5 from J, leaving 12 bases between them. The germline V gene has CDR1 SGDLS and CDR2 YYNGEE. The CDR3 runs 15 residues. The CDR3, as DNA: TGTGCCAGCAGCGTAGTAGGGAATGGGCACAATGAGCAGTTCTTC. Translated, it gives CASSVVGNGHNEQFF.

The rearrangement links TRBV5-1 to TRBJ1-1; D ambiguous. This CDR3 has 16 amino acids. Germline CDR1 and CDR2: SGHRS and YFSETQ. Trimming pared 4 bases from V and 4 bases from J, leaving 20 bases between. This CDR3 reads CASSRRVGDLGTEAFF. CDR3 nucleotides: TGCGCCAGCAGCCGAAGGGTCGGGGATCTCGGCACTGAAGCTTTCTTT. Using reference TRBV5-1 and TRBJ1-1 for the parts outside the CDR3, the full variable domain is KAGVTQTPRYLIKTRGQQVTLSCSPISGHRSVSWYQQTPGQGLQFLFEYFSETQRNKGNFPGRFSGRQFSNSRSEMNVSTLELGDSALYLCASSRRVGDLGTEAFFGQGTRLTVV.

This clone appeared once. J is TRBJ1-5 and V is TRBV3-1 (or the pseudogene TRBV3-2), with a tentative D call TRBD1 (5 bases). This CDR3 is 14 amino acids long. The germline V and J ends were trimmed by 6 bases and 6 bases, with 15 bases remaining between them. Germline V gives CDR1 LGHDT, CDR2 YNNKEL (reference sequence). The CDR3, as DNA: TGTGCCAGCAGTGGGGGAAGGGGAGGTCAGCCCCAGCATTTT. This translates into CASSGGRGGQPQHF.

The chain combines TRBV6-5 with TRBJ2-5; D perhaps matches TRBD2 (5 bases). Trimming shortened V by 6 bases and J by 2 bases, and 13 bases separated the two germline ends. The CDR3 is made up of 14 amino acids. Germline CDR1 is MNHEY and CDR2 is SVGAGI. The CDR3 is CASRRSGGQETQYF. The CDR3 DNA reads TGTGCCAGCAGGCGGTCCGGCGGGCAAGAGACCCAGTACTTC.

The V call is TRBV7-9, the J call TRBJ2-1, with TRBD2 matching 11 bases. This CDR3 has 15 amino acids. Unmatched junction bases numbered 3, after V lost 2 bases and J lost 6 bases. Germline-derived CDR1 and CDR2 are SEHNR and FQNEAQ (reference sequence). The CDR3 sequence: CASSLIAGGGNEQFF. The CDR3, as DNA: TGTGCCAGCAGCTTAATAGCGGGAGGGGGCAATGAGCAGTTCTTC.

V is TRBV25-1 and J is TRBJ1-6; 9 positions match TRBD1. After removal of 1 base from V and 8 bases from J, the junction contained 3 bases not matched to a gene. The CDR3 covers 15 residues. Germline V gives CDR1 MGHDK, CDR2 SYGVNS. CDR3 protein: CASSESTGGYSPLHF. The CDR3 DNA sequence: TGTGCCAGCAGTGAATCGACAGGGGGGTATTCACCCCTCCACTTT.

The chain's CDR3 is CASSPSSGNTIYF. The CDR3 coding sequence is TGTGCCAGCAGTCCGTCCTCTGGAAACACCATATATTTT. This chain connects TRBV27 to TRBJ1-3; D is uncertain. Trimming cost V 5 bases and J 0 bases, with 5 bases left between them. The CDR3 is 13 residues long. Germline loops: CDR1 MNHEY, CDR2 SMNVEV (reference sequence).

The chain recombines TRBV24-1 with TRBJ2-1; D possibly corresponds to TRBD2 (7 bases). V was shortened by 3 bases and J by 6 bases, with 17 bases between the two germline ends. The germline CDR1 and CDR2 sequences are KGHDR and SFDVKD. CDR3 length equals 16 residues. This chain's CDR3 is CATSDQGGGMGNEQFF. The CDR3 nucleotides read TGTGCCACCAGTGATCAAGGGGGGGGTATGGGCAATGAGCAGTTCTTC.

The chain joins TRBV28 to TRBJ2-2, with D tentatively TRBD1 (6 bases). V dropped 5 bases and J dropped 8 bases, with 21 bases sitting between them. This CDR3 region has 16 residues. Per germline, CDR1 MDHEN and CDR2 SYDVKM. In DNA, the CDR3 is TGTGCCAGCAGTACCCGGGACACCTCGAATTTTGGGGAGCTGTTTTTT. Translating it yields CASSTRDTSNFGELFF.